This is a list of T cell receptor beta chains from one sample in a study of blood T cells in healthy people across ages. One entry per CDR3 protein results from TCRdb running MiXCR on the 5' RACE reads. This table holds about 830,000 distinct CDR3 sequences, roughly 60% found once. The sequenced material came from blood. All receptors come from a man aged 25-40 years in good health. The CDR3 runs from the conserved cysteine through the conserved F or W. A D gene is named only where the DNA matches it firmly. Only part of the rows carry a size: once, few, many, or a class if the clone is expanded.

d_call,v_call,j_call,clone_size,cdr3_nt,cdr3_aa
NA,TRBV7-2,TRBJ2-5,NA,TGTGCCAGCAGCTTAGATGATGGGTTGCGGTACTTC,CASSLDDGLRYF
NA,TRBV10-3,TRBJ2-7,few,TGTGCCATCAGTGGGCCCACGGGGCTAAGTTACGAGCAGTACTTC,CAISGPTGLSYEQYF
TRBD2,TRBV3-1,TRBJ2-5,NA,TGTGCCAGCAGCCAACTAGCGGGAGTGTACTTC,CASSQLAGVYF
NA,TRBV29-1,TRBJ1-2,NA,TGCAGCTCTGGGGGCCGAGGGGGTGGCTACACCTTC,CSSGGRGGGYTF
TRBD2,TRBV3-1,TRBJ2-5,NA,TGTGCCAGCAGCCAAGATCCAAGCGGGGACCTCCAAGAGACCCAGTACTTC,CASSQDPSGDLQETQYF
NA,TRBV28,TRBJ2-7,few,TGTGCCAGCAGTTCCGCCCCCCCCTCGTGGGAGCAGTACTTC,CASSSAPPSWEQYF
NA,TRBV10-2,TRBJ1-5,NA,TGCGCCAGCAGTGACCCTGCGGGTAGCAATCAGCCCCAGCATTTT,CASSDPAGSNQPQHF
NA,TRBV12-5,TRBJ1-1,few,TGTGCTAGTGGCTCGGGGGGTAATGCTTTCTTT,CASGSGGNAFF
TRBD2,TRBV20-1,TRBJ2-1,NA,TGCAGTGCCGCCGGGACTAGCAGAAATGAGCAGTTCTTC,CSAAGTSRNEQFF
NA,TRBV20-1,TRBJ1-2,few,TGCAGTGCCCCAAGCCGGGGACTCGAGGCGGAGGGCTACACCTTC,CSAPSRGLEAEGYTF
TRBD1,TRBV14,TRBJ1-2,NA,TGTGCCAGCAGCCGAAAAGCGGGACAGGGCAATGGCTACACCTTC,CASSRKAGQGNGYTF
NA,TRBV12-3/TRBV12-4,TRBJ2-1,few,TGTGCCAGCAGTCCCTCCGGGACTTCCTACAATGAGCAGTTCTTC,CASSPSGTSYNEQFF
NA,TRBV20-1,TRBJ2-5,NA,TGCAGTGCTATCAGCGCGCGGTACCAAGAGACCCAGTACTTC,CSAISARYQETQYF
NA,TRBV20-1,TRBJ2-7,few,TGCAGTGCTAGAAGAAGTGGGGCGACTTACTCCTACGAGCAGTACTTC,CSARRSGATYSYEQYF
NA,TRBV20-1,TRBJ2-4,few,TGCAGTGCTAGCGGGACAAACATTCAGTACTTC,CSASGTNIQYF
NA,TRBV7-2,TRBJ2-7,few,TGTGCCAGCAGTCGAAATTATGGAGTGAACGAGCAGTACTTC,CASSRNYGVNEQYF
NA,TRBV20-1,TRBJ2-7,NA,TGCAGTGCTAGGAATTACGAGCAGTACTTC,CSARNYEQYF
TRBD2,TRBV20-1,TRBJ2-5,NA,TGCAGTGCAAATCTCACTAGCGGGAGATGCCAAGAGACCCAGTACTTC,CSANLTSGRCQETQYF
NA,TRBV12-3/TRBV12-4,TRBJ1-2,few,TGTGCCAGCAGTTTTGGGGATGGCTACACCTTC,CASSFGDGYTF
NA,TRBV4-3,TRBJ2-2,NA,TGCGCCAGCAGTGGCACCTCCACCGGGGAGCTGTTTTTT,CASSGTSTGELFF
TRBD2,TRBV20-1,TRBJ2-1,NA,TGCAGTGCTAGGGTCTTTCGTGCCAGAGCGGGAGGGCCTTTGGATGAGCAGTTCTTC,CSARVFRARAGGPLDEQFF
NA,TRBV11-3,TRBJ2-7,NA,TGTGCCAGCAGCCCACGGGACGCTCCCTACGAGCAGTACTTC,CASSPRDAPYEQYF
TRBD2,TRBV9,TRBJ2-5,NA,TGTGCCAGCAGCGTTTCCGGGACTAGCGGACAAGAGACCCAGTACTTC,CASSVSGTSGQETQYF
NA,TRBV4-3,TRBJ1-2,NA,TGCGCCAGCAGCCAAGGCCACACAGGTTTAGATGGCTACACCTTC,CASSQGHTGLDGYTF
NA,TRBV18,TRBJ2-1,NA,TGTGCCAGCTCCCCAGGACCAGACCGACAGCAGTTCTTC,CASSPGPDRQQFF
TRBD2,TRBV10-3,TRBJ2-7,few,TGTGCCATCAGTGATGGACTAGCGAAGGCCTACGAGCAGTACTTC,CAISDGLAKAYEQYF
TRBD1,TRBV15,TRBJ1-3,NA,TGTGCCACCAGCAGCGGACAGGGGATCTCTGGAAACACCATATATTTT,CATSSGQGISGNTIYF
TRBD1,TRBV29-1,TRBJ2-1,few,TGCAGCGTTCCGGGACAGGGTGGGCATGAGCAGTTCTTC,CSVPGQGGHEQFF
TRBD1,TRBV6-5,TRBJ2-1,few,TGTGCCAGCAGTTACTCCGCCCGAGGACAGGGCTTAAGCTCCTACAATGAGCAGTTCTTC,CASSYSARGQGLSSYNEQFF
NA,TRBV25-1,TRBJ1-2,many,TGTGCCAGCAGTGAATATAGGGGAGGGTACTATGGCTACACCTTC,CASSEYRGGYYGYTF